Shown below are 8 T cell receptor beta chains from a single sample sequenced in a study of vaccination and CD4 T cells after COVID-19 (dated by TCRdb to between 2022 and 2023). To prepare the library, PCR was applied. Reads for this sample came from an Illumina iSeq 100. At the Johns Hopkins FTIC core, DNA from the cultured CD4+ T cells underwent TCR sequencing with the Oncomine TCR Beta short-read assay. TCRdb handled the public reads itself, with Q25 trimming in fastp and clone calling in MiXCR, and kept productive beta chains. Rows with one shared CDR3 protein collapse into an entry with the most common genes and DNA. This sample gives 7,000 to 8,500 distinct CDR3 sequences in total; 55% to 75% of them show up just once. The ten largest account for about a fifth of the sample. These receptors' targets are unknown. The treatment or condition label, as the study defines it: roughly 10-day PBMC culture with coronavirus spike peptide pools or control peptides (ViraFEST assay).

The sequenced sample was CD4+ T cells from blood, cultured in vitro. All receptors come from a human donor who had recovered from COVID-19.

This clonotype appeared a few times. This rearrangement joins TRBV20-1 to TRBJ1-1; TRBD1 might be the D (6 bases). The CDR3 sequence is 15 residues long. The V end was cut by 5 bases, the J end by 4 bases, with 20 bases between. The V gene's germline CDR1 is DFQATT and CDR2 SNEGSKA (reference sequence). DNA for the CDR3: TGCAGTGCTGCCCCGGGACAACTCGGAGGCACTGAAGCTTTCTTT. It codes for CSAAPGQLGGTEAFF.

Details on this clonotype: A clone one base away is much larger, so this may be a read error. The V call is TRBV10-3, the J call TRBJ2-7; maybe TRBD1 (6 bases). This CDR3 is 14 amino acids long. Germline values: CDR1 ENHRY, CDR2 SYGVKD. Trimming removed 4 bases at V and 2 bases at J, with 12 bases between. For the CDR3, the DNA is TGTGCCATCAGTGCGAGGACAGATACCTACGAGCAGTACTTC. It translates to CAISARTDTYEQYF.

The chain is built from TRBV20-1 and TRBJ2-7; perhaps TRBD2 as D (5 bases). Germline V gives CDR1 DFQATT, CDR2 SNEGSKA (reference sequence). Trimming removed 5 bases at V and 6 bases at J, with 14 bases between. This CDR3 has 12 amino acids. The CDR3 is CSAAEGFVEQYF. CDR3 DNA: TGCAGTGCTGCCGAGGGTTTTGTCGAGCAGTACTTC.

The chain uses TRBV20-1 and TRBJ1-1; no definite D call. The CDR3 loop spans 11 amino acids. Trimming pared 1 base from V and 1 base from J, leaving 1 base between. CDR1 DFQATT and CDR2 SNEGSKA come from the germline V gene (reference sequence). The CDR3 is CSARGNTEAFF. CDR3 DNA: TGCAGTGCTAGAGGGAACACTGAAGCTTTCTTT.

The chain has TRBV6-5 and TRBJ1-2; D possibly corresponds to TRBD1 (6 bases). This CDR3 has 14 residues. The germline V and J ends were trimmed by 3 bases and 8 bases, with 16 bases remaining between them. Germline V lookup: CDR1 MNHEY, CDR2 SVGAGI. This CDR3 reads CASSYSPGAPGYTF. CDR3 DNA: TGTGCCAGCAGTTATAGCCCAGGGGCGCCGGGCTACACCTTC.

The sample holds a few counts of this clonotype. The V and J genes are TRBV7-3 and TRBJ2-5; D is unresolved. The germline gives CDR1 SGHTA, CDR2 FQGTGA. The CDR3 totals 13 residues. The V gene lost 5 bases and the J gene lost 5 bases, with 12 bases spanning the gap. CDR3 DNA: TGTGCCAGCAGCCTCCGCCCCAGGGAGACCCAGTACTTC. Protein: CASSLRPRETQYF.

This clonotype has just one count. V usage is TRBV29-1 and J usage is TRBJ2-5, with unresolved D. Trimming left V 3 bases short and J 4 bases short, with 15 bases between. CDR3 length: 14 residues. The V gene's germline CDR1 is SQVTM and CDR2 ANQGSEA. This chain's CDR3 is CSVEVGRFRETQYF. Written as DNA, the CDR3 is TGCAGCGTTGAGGTCGGCAGGTTTCGAGAGACCCAGTACTTC.

By proportion, this clonotype is large (0.1 to 1%). V usage is TRBV20-1 and J usage is TRBJ2-3; D is undetermined. Trimming removed 2 bases from V and 3 bases from J, with 9 bases in between. Looked up from germline, CDR1 is DFQATT and CDR2 is SNEGSKA (reference sequence). The CDR3 has 13 residues. This CDR3 reads CSARWAGTDTQYF. CDR3 DNA sequence: TGCAGTGCTAGATGGGCAGGTACAGATACGCAGTATTTT.